The source of this TCR beta chain is a study of post-analysis software for immune sequencing data (dated by TCRdb to between 2014 and 2017). About the study as a whole: Recorded disease courses included relapsing-remitting, secondary progressive and progressive-relapsing multiple sclerosis, with some patients lacking subtype annotation. The patient repertoires were compared against roughly 12 previously published healthy control repertoires obtained from donors aged 6 to 25 years. A subset of samples was prepared in parallel using single-end sample barcoding, then pooled and co-amplified after Illumina adapter ligation. The research as a whole found: When samples were clustered directly using the F measure, samples prepared in the same batch co-clustered strongly, which prompted a batch-effect correction. Patients showed significantly higher frequencies than controls for five TRBV segments, among them TRBV5-6, TRBV5-1 and TRBV20-1. Compared with controls, multiple sclerosis patients had significantly lower normalized Chao1 diversity, a finding suggesting substantial peripheral T-cell clonal expansion. The multiple sclerosis patient group was slightly younger than the control group.

Regarding this clonotype: Its binding antigen is unknown. No per-base quality is available; no much larger clone lies one base away.

To prepare the library, PCR was applied. TCRdb shows the sequencer as Illumina HiSeq 2500. To reduce PCR and sequencing biases, unique molecular identifiers were incorporated into the TCR beta cDNA libraries. Per 1 to 10 million input T cells, around 500,000 cDNA molecules were obtained, such that each molecule approximated one T cell. The patient libraries were prepared and sequenced using the same protocol as the earlier healthy control dataset. Samples belonging to the same batch were prepared together, multiplexed and sequenced on a shared HiSeq lane. In the original analysis: Raw barcoded reads were processed with MIGEC, discarding single-read molecular identifier groups before consensus assembly and CDR3 extraction. Clonotype tables were post-analysed with VDJtools, and diversity was normalized by down-sampling all datasets to the smallest sample size. In repertoire overlap clustering, CDR3 amino acid sequences, but not nucleotide sequences, were matched to correct batch-related cross-sample contamination. TCRdb reran the public reads through fastp at Q25 and MiXCR, keeping productive beta chains. Each CDR3 protein gets just one entry, which takes the most common genes and DNA from the rows behind it. TCRdb's processing, not the authors', yielded these V and J calls. This sample lists about 430,000 distinct CDR3 sequences; 35% to 45% were detected once. Around 8% of the sample rests with the top ten.

V is reduced by 4 bases and J by 3 bases, leaving a spacing of 16 bases between them. The CDR3 sequence holds 16 residues, the cysteine and phenylalanine included. The retained sequence is limited to the CDR3, 48 bases, with the frame set at the first base. Sequences MNHEY (CDR1) and SMNVEV (CDR2) are obtained from the germline V gene (reference sequence). TCR beta repertoires were profiled from peripheral blood of 13 young patients with multiple sclerosis to demonstrate the VDJtools post-analysis software. The multiple sclerosis patients were children and adolescents between roughly 6 and 17 years of age.

The sequence derives from a girl under 10 years old with multiple sclerosis. Sequencing was performed on blood. This receptor chain uses TRBV27 and TRBJ2-1, with TRBD2 as a weak D call on 5 bases. The CDR3 region has the sequence CASSWERGPSYNEQFF. In nucleotide form, the sequence is TGTGCCAGCAGTTGGGAACGAGGGCCCAGCTACAATGAGCAGTTCTTC.